This T cell receptor (beta chain) was identified during a study of OX40 agonist ivuxolimab in advanced cancers. The assay was immunoSEQ multiplex PCR, and TCRdb's table has in-frame clones only and misses some. Of roughly 19,000 clones listed, 80% to 85% were seen once; the top ten hold approximately 47%. Germline-derived CDR1 and CDR2 are LGHNA and YSLEER. Trimming left V 6 bases short and J 0 bases short, with 12 bases between. This CDR3 spans 15 amino acids. About this clone itself: Its specificity is unknown.

Findings of the study overall: Antigen specificity was not determined for the expanded peripheral T cells.

The rearrangement links TRBV4-3 to TRBJ2-1, with a possible D match to TRBD2 (6 bases). Sequencing was performed on CD4+ or CD8+ T cells sorted from blood, taken in a trial of the OX40 agonist ivuxolimab. The TCR sequence derives from an adult with an advanced solid tumor such as melanoma, head and neck, liver or kidney cancer. CDR3 sequence (DNA): TGCGCCAGCAGGGCTAGCGTAAGCTCCTACAATGAGCAGTTCTTC. Protein product: CASRASVSSYNEQFF.